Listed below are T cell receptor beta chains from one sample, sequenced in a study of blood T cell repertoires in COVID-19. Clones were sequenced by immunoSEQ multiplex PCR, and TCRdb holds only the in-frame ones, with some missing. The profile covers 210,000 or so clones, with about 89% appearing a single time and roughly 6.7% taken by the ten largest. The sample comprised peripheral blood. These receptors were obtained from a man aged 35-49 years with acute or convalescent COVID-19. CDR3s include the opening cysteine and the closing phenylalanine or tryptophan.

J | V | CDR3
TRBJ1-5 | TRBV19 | CASSNRQGQGARQPQHF
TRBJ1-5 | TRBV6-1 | CASSETGQQPQHF
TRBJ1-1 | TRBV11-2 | CASSFGGPANTEAFF
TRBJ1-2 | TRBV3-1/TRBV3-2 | CASSQGTGNYGYTF
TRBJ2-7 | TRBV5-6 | CASRDTGGPNEQYF
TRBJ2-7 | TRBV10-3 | CAIRSGGLKWEQYF
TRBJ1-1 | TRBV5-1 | CASSRGQANTEAFF
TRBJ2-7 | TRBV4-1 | CASSLGAPSGAPYEQYF
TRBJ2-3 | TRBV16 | CASSQQPPGLAVPDTQYF
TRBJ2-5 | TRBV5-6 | CASSLKSSGVKTQYF
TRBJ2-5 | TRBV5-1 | CASSSGSGQETQYF
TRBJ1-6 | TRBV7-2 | CASSFTQSLPLHF
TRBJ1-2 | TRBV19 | CASSTGTGFNYGYTF
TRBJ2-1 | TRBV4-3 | CASSRASGGPSSYNEQFF
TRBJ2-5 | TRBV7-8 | CASMGGTGKRQETQYF
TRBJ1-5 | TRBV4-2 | CASSQDNSGGPQHF
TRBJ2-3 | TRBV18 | CASSPEPITDTQYF
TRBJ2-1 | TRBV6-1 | CASSSPGLRNNEQFF
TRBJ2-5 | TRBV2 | CAGLGGQETQYF
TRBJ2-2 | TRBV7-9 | CASSLRDRGSGELFF
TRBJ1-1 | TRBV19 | CASSIGGNTEAFF
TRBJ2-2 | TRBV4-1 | CASSQLAGGFANTGELFF
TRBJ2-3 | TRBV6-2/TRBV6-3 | CASSFTLGGSDYDTQYF
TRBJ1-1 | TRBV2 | CASMSLMNTEAFF
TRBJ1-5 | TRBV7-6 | CASSLLEGGLTQPQHF
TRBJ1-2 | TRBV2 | CASSEASGQAYGYTF
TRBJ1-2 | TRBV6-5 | CASSLGGGTNYGYTF
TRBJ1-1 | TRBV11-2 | CASSLPGLSTEAFF
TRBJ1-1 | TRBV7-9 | CASRPGLNTEAFF
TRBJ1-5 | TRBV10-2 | CASSSSGAGQPQHF
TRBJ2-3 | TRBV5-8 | CASSFNRDRGKDTQYF
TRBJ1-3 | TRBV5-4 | CASSSQKTSGNTIYF
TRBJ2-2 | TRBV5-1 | CASSWDRATGELFF
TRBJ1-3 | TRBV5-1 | CASSLARASGNTIYF
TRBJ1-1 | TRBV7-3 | CASSLQGGSTEAFF
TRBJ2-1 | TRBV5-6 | CASSLVRQVTYNEQFF
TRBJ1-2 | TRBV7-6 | CASSSGRGGYGYTF
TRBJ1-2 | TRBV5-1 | CASSLDRSYGYTF
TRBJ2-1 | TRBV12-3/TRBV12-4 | CASKVSSYNEQFF
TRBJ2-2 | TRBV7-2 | CASSLGSGLKSGELFF
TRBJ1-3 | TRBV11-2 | CASSLVAVQGNTIYF
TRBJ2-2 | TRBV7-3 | CASSLKRGTGELFF
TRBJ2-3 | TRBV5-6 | CASSLAASTSTDTQYF
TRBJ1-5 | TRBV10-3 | CAVGGDSNQPQHF
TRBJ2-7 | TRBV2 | CASSTVHGYEQYF
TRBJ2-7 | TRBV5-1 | CASSFGQGAGEQYF
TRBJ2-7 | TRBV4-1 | CASSQESGGYEQYF
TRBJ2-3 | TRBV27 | CASRSTSGGIHTQYF
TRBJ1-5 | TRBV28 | CASSLRTGGQSNQPQHF
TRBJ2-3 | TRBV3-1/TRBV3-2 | CASSPIIPSTDTQYF
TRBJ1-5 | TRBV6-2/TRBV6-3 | CASSRDRDQPQHF
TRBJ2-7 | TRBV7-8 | CASSSQSQGTYEQYF
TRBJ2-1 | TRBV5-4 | CASSLGAGRDNEQFF